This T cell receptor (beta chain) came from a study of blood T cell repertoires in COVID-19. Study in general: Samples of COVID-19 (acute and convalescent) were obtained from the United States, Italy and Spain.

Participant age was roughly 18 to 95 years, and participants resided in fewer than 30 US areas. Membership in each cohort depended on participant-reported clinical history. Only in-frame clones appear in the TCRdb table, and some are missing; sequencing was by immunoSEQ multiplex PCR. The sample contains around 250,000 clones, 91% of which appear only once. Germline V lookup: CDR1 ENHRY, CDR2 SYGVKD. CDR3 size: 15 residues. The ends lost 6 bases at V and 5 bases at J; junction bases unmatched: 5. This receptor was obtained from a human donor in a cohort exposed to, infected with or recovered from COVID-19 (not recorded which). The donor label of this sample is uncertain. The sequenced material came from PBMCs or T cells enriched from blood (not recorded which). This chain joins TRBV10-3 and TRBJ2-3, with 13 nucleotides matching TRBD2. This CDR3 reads CAIRLAGGHGDTQYF. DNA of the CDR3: TGTGCCATCAGACTAGCGGGGGGGCATGGAGATACGCAGTATTTT.